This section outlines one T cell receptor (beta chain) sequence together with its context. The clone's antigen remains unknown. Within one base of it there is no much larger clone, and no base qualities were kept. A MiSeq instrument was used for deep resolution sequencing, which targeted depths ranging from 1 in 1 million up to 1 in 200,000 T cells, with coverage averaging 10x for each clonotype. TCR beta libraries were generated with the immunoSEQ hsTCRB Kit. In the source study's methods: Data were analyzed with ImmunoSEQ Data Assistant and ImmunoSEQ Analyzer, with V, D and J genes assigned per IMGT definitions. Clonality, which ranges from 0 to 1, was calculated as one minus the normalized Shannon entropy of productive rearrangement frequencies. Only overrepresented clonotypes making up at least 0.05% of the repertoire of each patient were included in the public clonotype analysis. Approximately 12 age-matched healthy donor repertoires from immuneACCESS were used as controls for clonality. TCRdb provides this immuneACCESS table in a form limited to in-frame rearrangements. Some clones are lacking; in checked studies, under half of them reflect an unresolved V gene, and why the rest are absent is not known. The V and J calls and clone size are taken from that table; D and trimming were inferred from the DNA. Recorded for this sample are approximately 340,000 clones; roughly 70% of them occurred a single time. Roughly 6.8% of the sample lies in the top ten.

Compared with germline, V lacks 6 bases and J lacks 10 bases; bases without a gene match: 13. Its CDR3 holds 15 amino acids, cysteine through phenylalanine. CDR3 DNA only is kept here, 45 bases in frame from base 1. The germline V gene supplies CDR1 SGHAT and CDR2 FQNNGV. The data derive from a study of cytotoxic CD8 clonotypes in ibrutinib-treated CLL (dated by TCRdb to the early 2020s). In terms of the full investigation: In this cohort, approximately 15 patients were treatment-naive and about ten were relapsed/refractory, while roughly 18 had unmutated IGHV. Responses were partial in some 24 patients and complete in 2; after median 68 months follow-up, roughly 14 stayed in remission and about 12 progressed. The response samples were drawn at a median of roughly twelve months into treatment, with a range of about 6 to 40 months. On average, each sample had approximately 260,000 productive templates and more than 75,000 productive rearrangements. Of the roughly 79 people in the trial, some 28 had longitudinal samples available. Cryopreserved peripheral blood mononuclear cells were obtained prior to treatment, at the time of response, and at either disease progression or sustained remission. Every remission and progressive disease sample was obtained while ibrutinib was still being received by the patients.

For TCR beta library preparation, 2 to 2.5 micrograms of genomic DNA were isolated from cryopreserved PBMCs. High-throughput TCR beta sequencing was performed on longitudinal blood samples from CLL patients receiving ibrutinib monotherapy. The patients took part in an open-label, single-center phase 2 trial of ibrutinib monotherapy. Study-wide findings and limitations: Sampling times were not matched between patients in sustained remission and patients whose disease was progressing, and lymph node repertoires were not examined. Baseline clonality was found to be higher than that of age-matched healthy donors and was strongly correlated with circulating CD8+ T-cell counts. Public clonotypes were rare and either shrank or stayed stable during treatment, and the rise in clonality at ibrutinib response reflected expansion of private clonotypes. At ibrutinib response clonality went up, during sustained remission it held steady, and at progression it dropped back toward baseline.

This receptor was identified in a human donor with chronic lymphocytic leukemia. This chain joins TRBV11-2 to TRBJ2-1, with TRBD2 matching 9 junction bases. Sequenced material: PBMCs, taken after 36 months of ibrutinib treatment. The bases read TGTGCCAGCAGTCGCCCCGGGACTAGCCCTAGAGAGCAGTTCTTC. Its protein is CASSRPGTSPREQFF.